Listed here are 13 T cell receptor beta chains from one sample, sequenced in a study of Ad26.COV2.S vaccination and SARS-CoV-2 variants. Measured with immunoSEQ multiplex PCR; TCRdb has only the in-frame clones, and not every one. The sample contains 380,000 or so clones, roughly 89% of which appear only once. The treatment is: some 20 received Ad26.COV2.S at low or high dose, single or two shots; several received placebo; per-sample allocation not given. Material that was analyzed had been drawn on day 63 after the first vaccine or placebo injection. The specimen comprised peripheral blood, sampled in a trial of Ad26.COV2.S vaccine versus placebo. These receptors were taken from a person aged 18-60 years who received the Ad26.COV2.S COVID-19 vaccine or a placebo.

This chain joins TRBV4-2 and TRBJ2-2; 9 bases line up with TRBD2. V shed 0 bases and J 3 bases; nucleotides not matched to a gene: 5. This CDR3 region has 17 residues. Germline V gives CDR1 LGHNA, CDR2 YNFKEQ. Here the CDR3 DNA reads TGTGCCAGCAGCCAAGAGTCGACTAGCGGTTACACCGGGGAGCTGTTTTTT. It translates to CASSQESTSGYTGELFF.

This clone appeared a few times. The genes are TRBV4-2 and TRBJ2-7; TRBD2 aligns across 8 bases. The V gene end was trimmed by 1 base and the J gene end by 0 bases; junction bases not matched to a gene: 14. CDR1 and CDR2 (germline): LGHNA, YNFKEQ. CDR3 length: 19 residues. The CDR3 region has the DNA TGTGCCAGCAGCCAAGGGCCAGCGAGAAGAGGGACTAGCTCCTACGAGCAGTACTTC. Residues: CASSQGPARRGTSSYEQYF.

The genes are TRBV29-1 and TRBJ1-1, with 9 bases matching TRBD1. Germline V lookup: CDR1 SQVTM, CDR2 ANQGSEA. The CDR3 spans 12 residues. CDR3 nucleotides: TGCAGTGCCAGGGGACAGGGCACTGAAGCTTTCTTT. Encoded protein: CSARGQGTEAFF.

Remarks on this clone: Other nucleotide sequences from this sample produce the same CDR3. The chain carries TRBV20-1 and TRBJ1-2, with D unresolved. Germline assignment: CDR1 DFQATT and CDR2 SNEGSKA (reference sequence). The CDR3 is made up of 11 amino acids. The V and J ends lost 1 base and 5 bases respectively, with 5 bases between them. CDR3 sequence (DNA): TGCAGTGCTAGAGGGACTTATGGCTACACCTTC. Its translation: CSARGTYGYTF.

The V and J genes are TRBV3-1 (or the pseudogene TRBV3-2) and TRBJ2-7; 8 nucleotides line up with TRBD1. J lost 0 bases, V lost 3 bases, and 10 bases had no gene match. The CDR3 covers 17 residues. CDR1 is LGHDT and CDR2 is YNNKEL in the germline V gene (reference sequence). The CDR3 is CASSHPAPGQGSYEQYF. In DNA form, the CDR3 reads TGTGCCAGCAGCCACCCCGCCCCCGGACAGGGCTCCTACGAGCAGTACTTC.

The chain employs TRBV25-1 and TRBJ1-2; D remains unclear. The CDR3 is made up of 15 amino acids. Germline V gene data show CDR1 as MGHDK and CDR2 as SYGVNS. V lost 8 bases and J lost 0, with 16 bases in between. The CDR3 DNA follows: TGTGCCAGCCCATGGACGGAGGGCTCTAACTATGGCTACACCTTC. It encodes CASPWTEGSNYGYTF.

This chain links TRBV6-2 or TRBV6-3 with TRBJ1-1, with unresolved D. The CDR3 is 16 residues long. Germline values: CDR1 MNHEY, CDR2 SVGEGT. Trimming removed 0 bases from V and 0 bases from J, with 11 bases in between. The CDR3 reads CASSYSGRTVNTEAFF. In DNA, the CDR3 is TGTGCCAGCAGTTACTCCGGCAGGACTGTGAACACTGAAGCTTTCTTT.

This clone appeared a single time. The CDR3 here is CASRPLGQGNTEAFF. The CDR3 DNA reads TGTGCCAGCAGGCCGCTGGGGCAGGGGAACACTGAAGCTTTCTTT. This chain connects TRBV2 to TRBJ1-1, with D possibly being TRBD1 (5 bases). Trimming removed 6 bases from V and 1 base from J, with 15 bases in between. The CDR3 has 15 residues. Germline CDR1 reads SNHLY; CDR2 reads FYNNEI. Together with reference TRBV2 and TRBJ1-1, the CDR3 gives the full variable domain: EPEVTQTPSHQVTQMGQEVILRCVPISNHLYFYWYRQILGQKVEFLVSFYNNEISEKSEIFDDQFSVERPDGSNFTLKIRSTKLEDSAMYFCASRPLGQGNTEAFFGQGTRLTVV.

This chain connects TRBV6-5 to TRBJ2-3; 8 nucleotides line up with TRBD1. Germline V lookup: CDR1 MNHEY, CDR2 SVGAGI. CDR3 size: 13 residues. Trimming took 10 bases from V and 4 from J; bases not matched to a gene: 7. The CDR3 protein is CATTQTGADTQYF. The CDR3 nucleotides read TGTGCCACCACCCAGACAGGGGCAGATACGCAGTATTTT.

Regarding this clone: Germline and junction disagree at one end, which may indicate a read error. V and J are TRBV7-2 and TRBJ1-2, with TRBD1 as a possible D gene (6 bases). The germline V gene has CDR1 SGHTA and CDR2 FQGNSA. This CDR3 comprises 15 residues. CDR3 DNA: TGTGCCAGCAACTTAGGGGGGAGCGGGGACTATGGCTACACCTTC. Protein: CASNLGGSGDYGYTF.

V and J are TRBV7-2 and TRBJ2-3, with 9 bases matching TRBD1. The CDR3 runs to 17 residues. From germline, CDR1 is SGHTA and CDR2 FQGNSA. Trimming cost V 1 base and J 6 bases; bases outside gene matches: 11. This CDR3 is CASSLDMEQGARDTQYF. For the CDR3, the DNA is TGTGCCAGCAGCTTAGATATGGAACAGGGGGCACGGGATACGCAGTATTTT.

The rearrangement uses TRBV13 and TRBJ1-1; D remains unclear. The CDR3 has 14 amino acids. The germline V gene encodes CDR1 PRHDT and CDR2 FYEKMQ (reference sequence). The V end was cut by 5 bases, the J end by 7 bases, with 17 bases between. CDR3 amino acids: CASSRRRQALEAFF. CDR3 nucleotide sequence: TGTGCCAGCAGCCGTCGACGGCAGGCGCTTGAAGCTTTCTTT.

This chain's CDR3 is CASFEVGGRETQYF. The CDR3 coding sequence is TGTGCCAGCTTCGAAGTGGGGGGCAGAGAGACCCAGTACTTC. This chain links TRBV5-8 with TRBJ2-5; either TRBD1 or TRBD2 may fit D (6 bases each). The germline gives CDR1 SGHTS, CDR2 YDEGEE. Trimming left V 7 bases short and J 4 bases short, with 17 bases between. This CDR3 contains 14 residues.